The 10 T cell receptor beta chains presented below share a single source sample, sequenced in a study of TIL therapy for anti-PD-1-resistant metastatic lung cancer. The immunoSEQ assay was v3. The table came from immunoSEQ multiplex PCR; TCRdb's copy has only in-frame clones and leaves some out. The sample has just under 60,000 clones; roughly two thirds are singletons. The time point was: pre-treatment sample, taken before nivolumab and TIL therapy. This material consisted of blood, taken at baseline. The receptors derive from a person between 30 and 80 years old with non-small cell lung cancer.

The chain carries TRBV6-1 and TRBJ1-5; D possibly corresponds to TRBD1 (6 bases). The ends were cut back, 2 bases at V and 0 bases at J, with 14 bases in the middle. The germline V gene has CDR1 MNHNS and CDR2 SASEGT. The length of the CDR3 is 17 residues. The CDR3 DNA sequence: TGTGCCAGCAGTGAAAGGGGGGGAGAAGTTAGCAATCAGCCCCAGCATTTT. Protein product: CASSERGGEVSNQPQHF.

This clone was recorded a few times. This chain joins TRBV5-6 and TRBJ1-1, with no clear D. This CDR3 spans 13 amino acids. Per the germline V gene, CDR1 is SGHDT and CDR2 is YYEEEE. Trimming cost V 1 base and J 1 base, with 5 bases left between them. The CDR3 nucleotides read TGTGCCAGCAGCTTGATGAGGAACACTGAAGCTTTCTTT. Translating gives CASSLMRNTEAFF.

This chain uses TRBV7-9 with TRBJ1-4; D is uncertain. Trimming took off 5 bases at V and 5 bases at J, with 15 bases between the two ends. The CDR3 has 15 residues. In germline, CDR1 is SEHNR, CDR2 FQNEAQ (reference sequence). CDR3 amino acids: CASSPRGGGNEKLFF. Written as DNA, the CDR3 is TGTGCCAGCAGCCCCCGGGGTGGCGGAAATGAAAAACTGTTTTTT.

The V call is TRBV11-2, the J call TRBJ2-3; 13 nucleotides line up with TRBD2. The germline CDR1 and CDR2 sequences are SGHAT and FQNNGV. V gave up 4 bases and J gave up 5 bases; unmatched junction bases: 3. This CDR3 contains 15 residues. The CDR3, as DNA: TGTGCCAGCAGCTCACTAGCGGGGGGGAGAGATACGCAGTATTTT. It yields the protein CASSSLAGGRDTQYF. Combining the CDR3 with reference TRBV11-2 and TRBJ2-3 gives the whole variable domain EAGVAQSPRYKIIEKRQSVAFWCNPISGHATLYWYQQILGQGPKLLIQFQNNGVVDDSQLPKDRFSAERLKGVDSTLKIQPAKLEDSAVYLCASSSLAGGRDTQYFGPGTRLTVL.

The CDR3 is CASRTTSGRANEQFF. CDR3 nucleotide sequence: TGTGCCAGTAGGACGACTAGCGGGAGGGCCAATGAGCAGTTCTTC. The V call is TRBV19, the J call TRBJ2-1, with TRBD2 matching over 14 bases. J gave up 6 bases and V 6 bases, and 4 bases lay outside the gene matches. The germline gives CDR1 LNHDA, CDR2 SQIVND (reference sequence). There are 15 residues in the CDR3.

The rearrangement joins TRBV27 to TRBJ2-1; D may match TRBD1 or TRBD2 (5 bases each). V gave up 6 bases and J gave up 5 bases, with 17 bases separating them. The CDR3 has 15 residues. Germline assignment: CDR1 MNHEY and CDR2 SMNVEV (reference sequence). As DNA, the CDR3 is TGTGCCAGCAGGGGCTTTCGGGGACGGGACAATGAGCAGTTCTTC. This translates into CASRGFRGRDNEQFF.

CDR3 DNA sequence: TGTGCCAGCAGGCAACAGTTTCTGAACACTGAAGCTTTCTTT. Protein: CASRQQFLNTEAFF. The chain joins TRBV6-6 to TRBJ1-1, with unresolved D. Germline loops: CDR1 MNHNY, CDR2 SVGAGI (reference sequence). This CDR3 is built from 14 residues. Trimming stripped 6 bases from V and 0 bases from J, with 11 bases between.

J is TRBJ1-1 and V is TRBV6-5; D not resolved. V shed 0 bases and J shed 7 bases, with 6 bases lying between them. Germline-derived CDR1 and CDR2 are MNHEY and SVGAGI. The length of the CDR3 is 12 residues. The CDR3 sequence: CASSYSRDEAFF. The CDR3 DNA is TGTGCCAGCAGTTACTCAAGGGATGAAGCTTTCTTT.

This chain connects TRBV19 to TRBJ2-1; 10 bases line up with TRBD2. V trimming: 5 bases; J trimming: 4 bases; junction bases outside the gene matches: 5. This CDR3 region has 15 residues. Germline V gene data show CDR1 as LNHDA and CDR2 as SQIVND (reference sequence). The DNA for the CDR3 is TGTGCCAGTAGTGTCCCGGGACTAGCGTACAATGAGCAGTTCTTC. Protein product: CASSVPGLAYNEQFF.

In this sample, this clone turned up once. Other DNA variants within this sample encode the same CDR3. The chain is built from TRBV6-1 and TRBJ2-6; the D gene is possibly TRBD1 (5 bases). V lost 3 bases to trimming and J lost 0 bases, with 6 bases between them. This CDR3 region has 15 residues. Germline values: CDR1 MNHNS, CDR2 SASEGT. DNA of the CDR3: TGTGCCAGCAGTGATAGGGGCTCTGGGGCCAACGTCCTGACTTTC. Its translation: CASSDRGSGANVLTF.